These 3 T cell receptor beta chains came from one sample sequenced in a study of blood T cells in healthy people across ages. Sample-barcoded 5' priming and a J-beta primer mix drove a second PCR of 7 to 11 cycles. One entry per CDR3 protein results from TCRdb running MiXCR on the 5' RACE reads. The sample yields under 2,000,000 distinct CDR3 sequences, roughly 49% seen once. The sequenced sample consisted of blood. Receptors were obtained from a woman aged 40 to 50 in good health.

The chain uses TRBV24-1 and TRBJ1-1, with no clear D. The CDR3 sequence is 12 residues long. The germline CDR1 and CDR2 sequences are KGHDR and SFDVKD. Trimming took 2 bases from V and 9 from J, leaving 9 bases between them. For the CDR3, the DNA is TGTGCCACCAGTGATTCGGGGATACAAGCTTTCTTT. Residues: CATSDSGIQAFF.

The CDR3 DNA follows: TGTGCCAGCAGTCAAATGACAGGGCCGAATCAGCCCCAGCATTTT. Its protein is CASSQMTGPNQPQHF. The chain is built from TRBV6-6 and TRBJ1-5, with 7 bases fitting TRBD1. The CDR3 consists of 15 residues. The V segment lost 5 bases and the J segment 4 bases; nucleotides outside the gene matches: 8. Per the germline V gene, CDR1 is MNHNY and CDR2 is SVGAGI (reference sequence).

Only a few counts were recorded for this clonotype. The rearrangement uses TRBV7-2 and TRBJ1-6; D remains ambiguous. V lost 0 bases and J lost 10, with 7 bases in between. This CDR3 comprises 13 residues. Per germline, CDR1 SGHTA and CDR2 FQGNSA. The CDR3 sequence is CASSLAWVSPLHF. In DNA, the CDR3 is TGTGCCAGCAGCTTAGCATGGGTCTCACCCCTCCACTTT.